These 2 T cell receptor beta chains share one sample of origin, sequenced in a study of beta chain features in type 1 diabetes. Expressed TCRB transcripts got sequenced, as all isolated RNA was reverse transcribed. The assay was immunoSEQ multiplex PCR, and TCRdb's table has in-frame clones only and misses some. The sample shows 200,000 to 250,000 clones, over 9.5% of them seen only once. Input material: naive CD4+ T cells from blood. The origin of the receptors is a woman aged 18-29 years in good health.

This clone was observed a handful of times. This sequence joins TRBV5-4 and TRBJ2-5; 8 nucleotides agree with TRBD2. The CDR3 is 15 amino acids. With 4 bases clipped from V and 1 base from J, the junction kept 6 bases outside the gene matches. Germline assignment: CDR1 SGHNT and CDR2 YYREEE (reference sequence). The CDR3 spells CASSQSGRGQETQYF. The CDR3, as DNA: TGTGCCAGCAGCCAAAGCGGGAGAGGCCAAGAGACCCAGTACTTC.

The rearrangement uses TRBV23-1 and TRBJ1-4; 11 nucleotides match TRBD1. TRBV23-1 is treated as an ORF (open reading frame) with a function not yet certain. This CDR3 contains 18 residues. The V segment lost 4 bases and the J segment 7 bases; nucleotides outside the gene matches: 14. CDR3 in amino acids: CASSPDRTGGAGSEKLFF. The CDR3 nucleotides are TGCGCCAGCAGTCCCGACCGGACAGGGGGCGCCGGGAGTGAAAAACTGTTTTTT.